This is a list of T cell receptor beta chains from one sample in a study of T cell repertoires in cytomegalovirus infection. No antigen has been assigned to these receptors. Each CDR3 protein is one row after TCRdb ran MiXCR on the reads. The table has 550,000 to 700,000 distinct CDR3 sequences, 40% seen once; the top ten hold about half. Sequencing used cultured PBMCs, obtained from culture after CMV antigen stimulation. The source of these receptors is a human donor in good health (CMV status not recorded). Some clones in this sample may be carry-over from other donors' samples. The CDR3 runs from the conserved cysteine through the conserved F or W. The D gene is left open where the match is weak. Clone size is given for some rows only: seen once, a few or many times, or a class if the clone is expanded.

D gene: -
J gene: TRBJ1-1
V gene: TRBV7-2
clone size: few
CDR3 DNA: TGTGCCAGCAGCTTCACAGGCCCCGGGGGAGCTTTCTTT
CDR3 protein: CASSFTGPGGAFF

D gene: TRBD1
J gene: TRBJ1-6
V gene: TRBV7-9
clone size: few
CDR3 DNA: TGTGCCAGCAGCTTAGTTTTGGGGACAGGGGGATCACCCCTCCACTTT
CDR3 protein: CASSLVLGTGGSPLHF

D gene: -
J gene: TRBJ2-2
V gene: TRBV3-1
clone size: -
CDR3 DNA: TGTGCCAGCAGCCGACTAGACTTGAACACCGGGGAGCTGTTTTTT
CDR3 protein: CASSRLDLNTGELFF

D gene: -
J gene: TRBJ1-1
V gene: TRBV2
clone size: few
CDR3 DNA: TGTGCCAGCAGAACCTTTAGAGGATTGAACACTGAAGCTTTCTTT
CDR3 protein: CASRTFRGLNTEAFF

D gene: -
J gene: TRBJ2-5
V gene: TRBV5-1
clone size: -
CDR3 DNA: TGCGCCAGCATCCTGGACGGGTCGGGTGAGACCCAGTACTTC
CDR3 protein: CASILDGSGETQYF

D gene: -
J gene: TRBJ1-1
V gene: TRBV4-1
clone size: -
CDR3 DNA: TGCGCCAGCAGCCACTTACAGGGACTGAACACTGAAGCTTTCTTT
CDR3 protein: CASSHLQGLNTEAFF

D gene: -
J gene: TRBJ1-1
V gene: TRBV29-1
clone size: few
CDR3 DNA: TGCAGCGTTGAACAGAACACTGAAGCTTTCTTT
CDR3 protein: CSVEQNTEAFF

D gene: TRBD1
J gene: TRBJ2-1
V gene: TRBV19
clone size: -
CDR3 DNA: TGTGCCAGTAGTATCGACAGGGGGCTAGACAATGAGCAGTTCTTC
CDR3 protein: CASSIDRGLDNEQFF

D gene: -
J gene: TRBJ1-5
V gene: TRBV6-6
clone size: -
CDR3 DNA: TGTGCCAGCAGTTACTCGAGTCGCAATCAGCCCCAGCATTTT
CDR3 protein: CASSYSSRNQPQHF

D gene: TRBD2
J gene: TRBJ2-3
V gene: TRBV4-1
clone size: -
CDR3 DNA: TGCGCCAGCAGCGAAGGCCTCCACCCCCAAGCGGGGGGGGGAGGTACGCAGTATTTT
CDR3 protein: CASSEGLHPQAGGGGTQYF

D gene: TRBD2
J gene: TRBJ2-7
V gene: TRBV7-6
clone size: many
CDR3 DNA: TGTGCCAGCAGCTTGAACAGCGGGAACTCCTACGAGCAGTACTTC
CDR3 protein: CASSLNSGNSYEQYF

D gene: TRBD2
J gene: TRBJ2-7
V gene: TRBV7-2
clone size: few
CDR3 DNA: TGTGCCAGCAGCTTAGGGACTAGCGGGGAGTACGAGCAGTACTTC
CDR3 protein: CASSLGTSGEYEQYF

D gene: TRBD1
J gene: TRBJ1-1
V gene: TRBV7-2
clone size: few
CDR3 DNA: TGTGCCAGCAGCCCTCGGACAGGGACTTACGCTTTCTTT
CDR3 protein: CASSPRTGTYAFF

D gene: TRBD2
J gene: TRBJ2-3
V gene: TRBV7-2
clone size: -
CDR3 DNA: TGTGCCAGCAGCCCAAACGGGCTAGCGGACACAGATACGCAGTATTTT
CDR3 protein: CASSPNGLADTDTQYF

D gene: TRBD2
J gene: TRBJ2-1
V gene: TRBV12-3/TRBV12-4
clone size: -
CDR3 DNA: TGTGCCAGCAGTTTATATCTAGCGGGAGGGCCTGAGCAGTTCTTC
CDR3 protein: CASSLYLAGGPEQFF

D gene: TRBD1
J gene: TRBJ1-3
V gene: TRBV10-3
clone size: -
CDR3 DNA: TGTGCCATCAAGGGGGCAGGGCCCACCCCACTCTCTGGAAACACCATATATTTT
CDR3 protein: CAIKGAGPTPLSGNTIYF

D gene: TRBD2
J gene: TRBJ2-7
V gene: TRBV6-1
clone size: -
CDR3 DNA: TGTGCCAGCAGCGGGACTAGCGGGGGGGCAATCTACGAGCAGTACTTC
CDR3 protein: CASSGTSGGAIYEQYF